This T cell receptor beta chain stems from a study of blood T cell repertoires in COVID-19. Sequencing was performed with immunoSEQ multiplex PCR; in TCRdb, only in-frame clones are kept and a portion is missing. The sample consists of 410,000 or so clones, 89% of them appearing once. The CDR3 consists of 13 residues. Trimming removed 4 bases from V and 7 bases from J, with 13 bases in between. Per germline, CDR1 SGHTA and CDR2 FQGNSA. Material: peripheral blood. This sequence joins TRBV7-2 and TRBJ1-1; tentative D call: TRBD1 (5 bases). This clonotype originated in a woman aged 40-49 years with COVID-19, enrolled during active disease. CDR3 DNA: TGTGCCAGCAGCTCCTTAGGGGTGCATGAAGCTTTCTTT. Its protein is CASSSLGVHEAFF.